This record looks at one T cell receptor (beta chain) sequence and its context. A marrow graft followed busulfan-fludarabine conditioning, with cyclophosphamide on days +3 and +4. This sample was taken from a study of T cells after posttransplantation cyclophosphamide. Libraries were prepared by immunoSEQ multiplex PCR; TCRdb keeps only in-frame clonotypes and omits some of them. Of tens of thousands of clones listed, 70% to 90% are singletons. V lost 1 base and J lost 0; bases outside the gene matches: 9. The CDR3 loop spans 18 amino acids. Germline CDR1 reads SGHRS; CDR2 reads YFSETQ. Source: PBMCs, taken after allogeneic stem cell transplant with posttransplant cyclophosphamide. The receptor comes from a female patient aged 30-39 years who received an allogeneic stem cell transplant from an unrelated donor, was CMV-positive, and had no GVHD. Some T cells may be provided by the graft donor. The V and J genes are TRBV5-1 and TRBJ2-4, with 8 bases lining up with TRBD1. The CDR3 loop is CASSLFRSGGAAKNIQYF. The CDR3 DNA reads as TGCGCCAGCAGCTTGTTCCGCTCAGGGGGCGCAGCCAAAAACATTCAGTACTTC.